The 4 T cell receptor beta chains in this list originate from one sample, sequenced in a study of graft-versus-host responses after intestinal transplantation. Sequencing used immunoSEQ multiplex PCR; TCRdb keeps in-frame clones, though not all of them. The sample comprises roughly 110,000 clones, about 87% of which are singletons, and less than 0.85% rests with the top ten. These receptors' antigens are unknown. The material sequenced was unstimulated CD4+ T cells sorted from spleen or lymph node cells, taken before transplant. The receptor source for this set is a human donor who was the organ donor for an intestinal transplant.

V usage is TRBV10-3 and J usage is TRBJ2-5; 7 nucleotides agree with TRBD2. CDR1 is ENHRY and CDR2 is SYGVKD in the germline V gene. The CDR3 totals 14 residues. With V trimmed by 11 bases and J by 1 base, 10 bases remained unmatched. The CDR3 spells CAARGSGAQETQYF. The CDR3 coding sequence is TGTGCCGCCCGGGGGAGCGGGGCCCAAGAGACCCAGTACTTC.

V usage is TRBV19 and J usage is TRBJ2-5; D is perhaps TRBD1 or TRBD2 (5 bases each). The CDR3 is 14 residues long. The germline CDR1 and CDR2 sequences are LNHDA and SQIVND (reference sequence). V was trimmed by 0 bases and J by 5 bases, leaving 10 bases between them. The CDR3 nucleotides read TGTGCCAGTAGTATAGACGGGGCCCAGGAGACCCAGTACTTC. It yields the protein CASSIDGAQETQYF.

CDR3 protein: CASRTGTSLDEQYF. The DNA of the CDR3 is TGTGCCAGCAGAACCGGGACTAGCTTGGACGAGCAGTACTTC. V gene TRBV6-1 combines with J gene TRBJ2-7, with TRBD2 identical over 9 bases. The CDR3 is made up of 14 amino acids. J gave up 5 bases and V 6 bases, and 8 bases lay outside the gene matches. Germline CDR1 MNHNS, CDR2 SASEGT.

V usage is TRBV9 and J usage is TRBJ2-3; D is ambiguous. The CDR3 is 14 amino acids. Deletions cut 4 bases from V and 1 base from J, with 10 bases between. Germline V CDR1 and CDR2: SGDLS, YYNGEE. The CDR3 nucleotides are TGTGCCAGCAGCCCGACGGCCCGCACAGATACGCAGTATTTT. It specifies CASSPTARTDTQYF. Combining the CDR3 with reference TRBV9 and TRBJ2-3 gives the whole variable domain DSGVTQTPKHLITATGQRVTLRCSPRSGDLSVYWYQQSLDQGLQFLIQYYNGEERAKGNILERFSAQQFPDLHSELNLSSLELGDSALYFCASSPTARTDTQYFGPGTRLTVL.